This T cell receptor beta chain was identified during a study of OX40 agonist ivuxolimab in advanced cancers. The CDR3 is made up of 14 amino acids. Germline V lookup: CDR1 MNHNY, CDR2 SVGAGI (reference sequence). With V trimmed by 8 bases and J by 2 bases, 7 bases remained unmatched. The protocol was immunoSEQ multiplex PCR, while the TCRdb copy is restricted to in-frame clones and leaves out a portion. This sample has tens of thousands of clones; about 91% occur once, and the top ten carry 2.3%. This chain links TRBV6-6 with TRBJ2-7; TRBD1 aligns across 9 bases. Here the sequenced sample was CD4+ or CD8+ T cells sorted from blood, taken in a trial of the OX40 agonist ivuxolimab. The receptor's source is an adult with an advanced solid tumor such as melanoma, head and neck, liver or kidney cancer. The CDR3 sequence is CASGSRQGAYEQYF. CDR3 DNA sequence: TGTGCCAGCGGGTCCCGACAGGGGGCCTACGAGCAGTACTTC.